What follows is one T cell receptor (beta chain) and its context. CDR1 is SGDLS and CDR2 is YYNGEE in the germline V gene. The ends lost 3 bases at V and 5 bases at J; junction bases unmatched: 3. The CDR3 totals 14 residues. In the study's own analysis: For nucleated cells, counts were estimated from reference gene primer amplification. Measured with immunoSEQ multiplex PCR; TCRdb has only the in-frame clones, and not every one. V, J and clone size are taken as reported in that table, and D and trimming were inferred from the DNA itself. The sample comprises 110,000 to 150,000 clones, around 81% of which are singletons, and about 5% rests with the top ten. The sample comes from a study of blood T cell repertoires in COVID-19. In the study overall: Acute and convalescent COVID-19 specimens originated in the United States, Italy and Spain. In each case, the material was cDNA or gDNA derived from T cells, B-cell-depleted T cells, or PBMCs.

The chain couples TRBV9 to TRBJ1-4; TRBD1 matches 8 bases. The receptor was derived from a woman between 45 and 60 years old with acute or convalescent COVID-19. What was sequenced was peripheral blood. The CDR3 DNA reads as TGTGCCAGCAGCGAACAGGGGGGGAATGAAAAACTGTTTTTT. Amino acid sequence: CASSEQGGNEKLFF.